This T cell receptor beta chain was profiled in a study of blood T cell repertoires in COVID-19 (dated by TCRdb to 2020 to 2021). Background for the entire study: Samples covering the acute and convalescent phases of COVID-19 were provided by collaborators in the United States, Italy and Spain. Samples were obtained from the ongoing ImmuneRACE study (first 160 participants) and from roughly 1,300 subjects provided by 6 global collaborators. Where available, HLA class I and class II types were obtained from metadata supplied by the sample provider rather than from assay-based typing. The material from the prospective study consisted of cDNA or gDNA derived from T cells, B-cell-depleted T cells, or PBMCs. A de-identified subject ID, COVID-19 status, age in years and sex were almost always included in the sample metadata. The repertoires were made available in a free public database intended to serve as a resource for research on the immune response to SARS-CoV-2. Deeply sampled blood TCRbeta repertoires from subjects exposed to, actively infected with, or recovered from COVID-19 were included in the dataset.

The germline V gene provides CDR1 SGDLS and CDR2 YYNGEE. Trimming takes 3 bases off V and 5 bases off J; junction bases not matched to a gene: 8. There are 16 amino acids in the CDR3, from cysteine to phenylalanine inclusive. Only the CDR3 portion is preserved as DNA: 48 bases, with reading frame beginning at the first base. As concerns this clone: This receptor's antigen is unknown. Base qualities are not at hand, and no much larger clone is one base apart.

TCRbeta CDR3 regions were amplified from genomic DNA by means of the immunoSEQ Assay, a bias-controlled multiplex PCR. As for how the authors treated the data: Nucleated cell counts per sample were estimated from amplification of reference gene primers within the assay. To quantify the absolute abundance of each unique TCRbeta CDR3 rearrangement, sequence reads were collapsed and filtered. For each sample, productive Simpson clonality was calculated as the square root of Simpson's diversity index over productive rearrangements. TCRdb took this table from immuneACCESS and kept in-frame rearrangements with V and J called. Such tables lack part of the clones; where checked against another copy, unresolved V genes explain under half of the gap, and the rest is unexplained. V, J and clone size were drawn from that table, and D and trimming were deduced from the DNA. The sample profile shows 95,000 to 150,000 clones; roughly 82% of them were found once. Roughly an eighth of the sample is in the top ten clones.

Each collaborating institution followed its own protocols to collect whole blood in K2EDTA tubes. Collaborator samples were shipped for TCRbeta analysis as frozen whole blood, isolated PBMCs, or DNA extracted from either sample type. What the study reported, not specific to this receptor: The amount of clinical and demographic metadata varied by source and participant and was provided uncurated.

The chain is made from TRBV9 and TRBJ2-2, and TRBD2 matches 9 of the central bases. This TCR came from a human donor in a cohort sampled during active COVID-19. The sample consisted of peripheral blood. The CDR3 protein sequence reads: CASSAPGLAGTGELFF. The nucleotides are TGTGCCAGCAGCGCCCCGGGACTAGCAGGAACCGGGGAGCTGTTTTTT.